The 10 T cell receptor beta chains in this list originate from one sample, sequenced in a study of graft-versus-host responses after intestinal transplantation. These TCRs' antigens remain unknown. Measured with immunoSEQ multiplex PCR; TCRdb has only the in-frame clones, and not every one. Of roughly 97,000 clones listed, 91% are singletons. Here the sequenced sample was unstimulated CD4+ T cells sorted from spleen or lymph node cells, taken before transplant. The receptor source for this set is a human donor who was the organ donor for an intestinal transplant.

V and J are TRBV12-5 and TRBJ2-5; tentative D call: TRBD2 (5 bases). The germline V and J ends were trimmed by 0 bases and 5 bases, with 7 bases remaining between them. Per the germline V gene, CDR1 is LGHNT and CDR2 is FRNRAP. CDR3 length: 13 residues. CDR3 bases: TGTGCTAGTGGTTTGGTACGAGGGGAGACCCAGTACTTC. Its protein is CASGLVRGETQYF.

J is TRBJ1-1 and V is TRBV11-2; TRBD1 is a possible D gene (5 bases). The CDR3 has 14 amino acids. V lost 1 base and J lost 6, with 12 bases in between. The germline V gene has CDR1 SGHAT and CDR2 FQNNGV. Written as DNA, the CDR3 is TGTGCCAGCAGCTTAGTGTTAGGGGCCCCTGAAGCTTTCTTT. This sequence encodes CASSLVLGAPEAFF.

This clone appeared a few times. The chain joins TRBV12-5 to TRBJ1-2; a weak D match, TRBD1 (6 bases). The germline V and J ends were trimmed by 1 base and 7 bases, with 13 bases remaining between them. This CDR3 has 14 amino acids. Germline CDR1 is LGHNT and CDR2 is FRNRAP. CDR3 residues: CASGLARTVLGYTF. The CDR3 DNA sequence: TGTGCTAGTGGTTTGGCCCGGACAGTTCTTGGCTACACCTTC.

The V call is TRBV4-1, the J call TRBJ2-3; 14 nucleotides agree with TRBD2. The trim removed 3 bases at V and 4 bases at J, leaving 9 bases unmatched. The germline CDR1 and CDR2 sequences are MGHRA and YSYEKL. The CDR3 has 18 residues. CDR3 amino acids: CASSQRRETSGGADTQYF. CDR3 nucleotide sequence: TGCGCCAGCAGCCAGCGACGGGAGACTAGCGGGGGGGCAGATACGCAGTATTTT.

V gene TRBV4-1 combines with J gene TRBJ2-4, with D possibly TRBD1 on 6 matching bases. The CDR3 has 16 amino acids. The germline V gene encodes CDR1 MGHRA and CDR2 YSYEKL. Between the trimmed V and J ends, which lost 4 bases and 0 bases, there was a span of 13 bases. CDR3 bases: TGCGCCAGCAGCCTCGGACAGCCACTAGCCAAAAACATTCAGTACTTC. It encodes CASSLGQPLAKNIQYF.

This clone was detected a few times. V is TRBV28 and J is TRBJ1-4, with 8 positions matching TRBD1. Germline CDR1 reads MDHEN; CDR2 reads SYDVKM. The CDR3 loop spans 14 amino acids. The ends lost 2 bases at V and 8 bases at J; junction bases unmatched: 4. The CDR3 bases are TGTGCCAGCAGTTTAGCAGGGGGCGGAGAAAAACTGTTTTTT. The encoded protein is CASSLAGGGEKLFF.

V and J are TRBV5-1 and TRBJ1-3; D possibly corresponds to TRBD1 (6 bases). V lost 4 bases and J lost 0, with 11 bases in between. Looked up from germline, CDR1 is SGHRS and CDR2 is YFSETQ. The CDR3 contains 15 residues. CDR3 sequence (DNA): TGCGCCAGCAGCCCCTCGGACAGCTCTGGAAACACCATATATTTT. Protein sequence: CASSPSDSSGNTIYF.

The chain links TRBV7-3 to TRBJ1-1; 8 bases map to TRBD1. The CDR3 totals 17 residues. J gave up 1 base and V 4 bases, and 11 bases lay outside the gene matches. CDR1 is SGHTA and CDR2 is FQGTGA in the germline V gene. In DNA form, the CDR3 reads TGTGCCAGCAGCTCTCGGAAAGCAGGGGGCCAGAACACTGAAGCTTTCTTT. Translated, it gives CASSSRKAGGQNTEAFF.

The V and J genes are TRBV7-9 and TRBJ2-5, with 9 bases lining up with TRBD1. V lost 1 base, J lost 4 bases, and 1 base stayed unmatched. CDR1 is SEHNR and CDR2 is FQNEAQ in the germline V gene (reference sequence). This CDR3 has 14 residues. CDR3 in amino acids: CASSLDRGRETQYF. CDR3 in DNA: TGTGCCAGCAGCTTAGACAGGGGGCGAGAGACCCAGTACTTC.

The table lists this clone with a count of one. Germline is not matched at one junction end, which may reflect a read error. This rearrangement joins TRBV25-1 to TRBJ1-2; no definite D call. Germline CDR1 and CDR2: MGHDK and SYGVNS. The CDR3 extends over 11 amino acids. This CDR3 is CASSDLRTQHF. The CDR3 DNA is TGTGCCAGCAGTGACTTGCGGACTCAGCACTTC.